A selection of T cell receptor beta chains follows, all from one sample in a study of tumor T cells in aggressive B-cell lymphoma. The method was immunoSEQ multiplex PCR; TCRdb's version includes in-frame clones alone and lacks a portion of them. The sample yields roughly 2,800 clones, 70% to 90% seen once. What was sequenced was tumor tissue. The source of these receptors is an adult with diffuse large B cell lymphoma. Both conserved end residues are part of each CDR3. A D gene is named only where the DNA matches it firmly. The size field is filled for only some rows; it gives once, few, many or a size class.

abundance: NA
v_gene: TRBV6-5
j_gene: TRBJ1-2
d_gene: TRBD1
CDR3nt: TGTGCCAGCGCAGGCGTCAGGGGGCTTTACTATGGCTACACCTTC
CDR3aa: CASAGVRGLYYGYTF

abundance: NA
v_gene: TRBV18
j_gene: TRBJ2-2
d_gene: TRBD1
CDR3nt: TGTGCCAGCTCATCTTTACCGGGACAGGGGAACACCGGGGAGCTGTTTTTT
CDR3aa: CASSSLPGQGNTGELFF

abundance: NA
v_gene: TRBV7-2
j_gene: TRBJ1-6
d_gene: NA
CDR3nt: TGTGCCAGCAGCTTAGGGCAGACCTATAATTCACCCCTCCACTTT
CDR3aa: CASSLGQTYNSPLHF

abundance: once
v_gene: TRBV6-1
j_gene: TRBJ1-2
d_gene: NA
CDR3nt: TGTGCCAGCATTGCCCCTGGACTGAACTATGGCTACACCTTC
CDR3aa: CASIAPGLNYGYTF

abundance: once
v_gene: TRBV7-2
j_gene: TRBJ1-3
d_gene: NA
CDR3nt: TGTGCCAGCAGCTTAGCGGGGGAGGTGACCATATATTTT
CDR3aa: CASSLAGEVTIYF

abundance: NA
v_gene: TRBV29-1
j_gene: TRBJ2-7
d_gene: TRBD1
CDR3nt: TGCAGCGCCACAGGGGCCTACGAGCAGTACTTC
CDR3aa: CSATGAYEQYF

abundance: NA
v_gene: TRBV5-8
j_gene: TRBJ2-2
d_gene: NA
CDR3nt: TGTGCCAGCAGCTCTAGGCTCGGAACCGGGGAGCTGTTTTTT
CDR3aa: CASSSRLGTGELFF

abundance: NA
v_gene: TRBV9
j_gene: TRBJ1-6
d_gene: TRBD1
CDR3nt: TGTGGTAGGACAGGGAGCTCCTATAATTCACCCCTCCACTTT
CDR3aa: CGRTGSSYNSPLHF

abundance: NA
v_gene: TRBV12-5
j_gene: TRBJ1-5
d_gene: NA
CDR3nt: TGTGCTAGTGGCCTCGTCACCCTACCTGTCCAGCCCCAGCATTTT
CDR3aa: CASGLVTLPVQPQHF

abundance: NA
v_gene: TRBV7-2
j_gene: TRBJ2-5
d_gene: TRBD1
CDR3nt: TGTGCCAGCAGTACCGGGACAGGGGGCTGGGAGACCCAGTACTTC
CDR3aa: CASSTGTGGWETQYF

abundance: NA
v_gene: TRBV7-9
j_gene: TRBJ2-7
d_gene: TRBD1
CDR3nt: TGTGCCAGCAGCTTTTTTACAGGGGGCACCTACGAGCAGTACTTC
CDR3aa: CASSFFTGGTYEQYF

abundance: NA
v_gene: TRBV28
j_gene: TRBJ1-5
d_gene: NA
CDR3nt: TGTGCCAGCAGTTTCCAGGGCTATAGCAATCAGCCCCAGCATTTT
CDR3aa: CASSFQGYSNQPQHF

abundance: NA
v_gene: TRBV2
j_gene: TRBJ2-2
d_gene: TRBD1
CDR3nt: TGTGCCAGCAGTGGGACAGGGGCGGCCACCGGGGAGCTGTTTTTT
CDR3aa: CASSGTGAATGELFF

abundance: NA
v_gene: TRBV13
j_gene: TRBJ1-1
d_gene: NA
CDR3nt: TGTGCCAGCAGCCCCGAGGGAGGGTATGACACTGAAGCTTTCTTC
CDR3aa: CASSPEGGYDTEAFF

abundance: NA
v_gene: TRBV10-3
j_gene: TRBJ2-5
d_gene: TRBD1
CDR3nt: TGTGCCATCAGTGAGCCCGGACAGGGACAGTACTTC
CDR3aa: CAISEPGQGQYF

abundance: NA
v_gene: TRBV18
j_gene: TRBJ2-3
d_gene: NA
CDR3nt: TGTGCCAGCACCGCCCGACAAGCCCGCACAGATACGCAGTATTTT
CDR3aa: CASTARQARTDTQYF

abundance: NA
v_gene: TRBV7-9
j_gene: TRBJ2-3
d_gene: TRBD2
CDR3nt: TGTGCCAGCAGCACCGGGACTAGCGGAGATACGCAGTATTTT
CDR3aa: CASSTGTSGDTQYF

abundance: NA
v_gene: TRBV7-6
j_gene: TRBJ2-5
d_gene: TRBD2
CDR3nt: TGTGCCAGCAGCTTAGCCAGCGGGGTTGGAGAGACCCAGTACTTC
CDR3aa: CASSLASGVGETQYF

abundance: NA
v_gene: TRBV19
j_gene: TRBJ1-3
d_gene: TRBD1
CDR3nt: TGTGCCAGTAAGTCACCGGGACAGGGATTCGCCACCATATATTTT
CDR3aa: CASKSPGQGFATIYF

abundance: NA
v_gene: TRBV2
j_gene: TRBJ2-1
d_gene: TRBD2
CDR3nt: TGTGCCAGCAGTTCCCGGACTAGCGGTCTTACGGCTGAGCAGTTCTTC
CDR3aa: CASSSRTSGLTAEQFF

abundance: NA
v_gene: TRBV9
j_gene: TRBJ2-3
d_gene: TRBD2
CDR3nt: TGTGCCAGCAGCGTAGTATCGGCGGCCGGGGGGACAGATACGCAGTATTTT
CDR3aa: CASSVVSAAGGTDTQYF

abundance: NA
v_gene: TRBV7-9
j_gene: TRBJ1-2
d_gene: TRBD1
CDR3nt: TGTGCCAGCAGCTTTGGGGGACCGGGACAGGGGTCTGGCTACACCTTC
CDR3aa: CASSFGGPGQGSGYTF

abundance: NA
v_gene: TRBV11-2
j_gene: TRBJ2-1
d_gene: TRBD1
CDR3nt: TGTGCCAGCAGCTTCCGACAGGGGAGGAATGAGCAGTTCTTC
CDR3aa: CASSFRQGRNEQFF

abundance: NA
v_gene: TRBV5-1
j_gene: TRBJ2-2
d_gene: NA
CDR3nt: TGCGCCAGCAGCTACAGGGATAGCACCGGGGAGCTGTTTTTT
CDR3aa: CASSYRDSTGELFF

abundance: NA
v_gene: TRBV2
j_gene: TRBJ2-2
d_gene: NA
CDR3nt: TGTGCCAGCCGGGGGATCACGGGCGGGGAGCTGTTTTTT
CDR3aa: CASRGITGGELFF

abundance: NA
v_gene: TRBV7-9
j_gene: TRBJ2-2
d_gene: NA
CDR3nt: TGTGCCAGCAGCTTAGCTACCTCAGGGGCCATCACCGGGGAGCTGTTTTTT
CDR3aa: CASSLATSGAITGELFF

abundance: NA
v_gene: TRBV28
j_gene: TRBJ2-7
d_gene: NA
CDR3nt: TGTGCCAGCAGTTTTAGCTCAGGGTGGGTCTACGAGCAGTACTTC
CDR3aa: CASSFSSGWVYEQYF

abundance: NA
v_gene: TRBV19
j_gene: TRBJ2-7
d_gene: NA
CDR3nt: TGTGCCAGTATCGGAGAAGGGGGCTACGAGCAGTACTTC
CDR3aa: CASIGEGGYEQYF

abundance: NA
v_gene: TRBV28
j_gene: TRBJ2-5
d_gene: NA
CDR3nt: TGTGCCAGCAGAAAACAAACAGGGAGAGAGACCCAGTACTTC
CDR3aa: CASRKQTGRETQYF

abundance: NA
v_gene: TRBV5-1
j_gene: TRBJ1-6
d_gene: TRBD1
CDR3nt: TGCGCCAGCAGCGGCGGGACAGGGGACTCACCCCTCCACTTT
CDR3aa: CASSGGTGDSPLHF

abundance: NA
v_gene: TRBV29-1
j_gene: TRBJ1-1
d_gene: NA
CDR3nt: TGCAGCGTTTTCTCGAGTTACACTGAAGCTTTCTTT
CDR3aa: CSVFSSYTEAFF

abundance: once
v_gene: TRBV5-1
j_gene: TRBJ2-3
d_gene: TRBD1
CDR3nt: TGCGCCAGCAGCTTTACAGGGGAACGCACAGATACGCAGTATTTT
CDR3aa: CASSFTGERTDTQYF

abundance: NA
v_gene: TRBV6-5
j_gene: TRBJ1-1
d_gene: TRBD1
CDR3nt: TGTGCCAGCAGGACAGGGGCCCAAGGCACTGAAGCTTTCTTT
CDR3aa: CASRTGAQGTEAFF

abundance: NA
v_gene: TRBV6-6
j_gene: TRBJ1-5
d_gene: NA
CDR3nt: TGTGCCAGCAGTTACTCGAGAGATCAGCCCCAGCATTTT
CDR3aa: CASSYSRDQPQHF

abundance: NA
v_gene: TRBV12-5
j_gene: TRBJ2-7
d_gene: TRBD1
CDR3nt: TGTGCTAGTGGTTTAGGGGGCCGGGCCGAGCAGTACTTC
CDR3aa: CASGLGGRAEQYF

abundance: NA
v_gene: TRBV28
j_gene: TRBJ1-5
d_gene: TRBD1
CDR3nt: TGTGCCAGCAGACAACAGGGGGTTTTTTCTCAGCCCCAGCATTTT
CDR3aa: CASRQQGVFSQPQHF

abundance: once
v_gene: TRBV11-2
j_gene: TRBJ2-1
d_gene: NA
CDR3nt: TGTGCCAGCAGCTTAAGCATTGGGCAGTTCTTC
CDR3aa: CASSLSIGQFF

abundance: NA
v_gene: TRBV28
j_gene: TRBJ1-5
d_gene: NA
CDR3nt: TGTGCCAGCAGTTTAATAGGGGCTCAGCCCCAGCATTTT
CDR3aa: CASSLIGAQPQHF

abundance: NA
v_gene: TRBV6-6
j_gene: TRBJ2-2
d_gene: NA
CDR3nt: TGTGCCAGCAGTCCCCCGATGGACCGGTTCGGGGTGCTGTTTTTT
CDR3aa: CASSPPMDRFGVLFF

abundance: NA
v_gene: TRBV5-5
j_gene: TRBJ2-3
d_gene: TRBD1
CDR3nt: TGTGCCAGCAGCACCGGGACAGTGACAGATACGCAGTATTTT
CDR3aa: CASSTGTVTDTQYF

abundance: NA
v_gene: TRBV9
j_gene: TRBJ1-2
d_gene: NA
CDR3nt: TGTGCCAGCAGCGTAGAGTCGCAGGGAAGGGGCTACACCTTC
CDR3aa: CASSVESQGRGYTF

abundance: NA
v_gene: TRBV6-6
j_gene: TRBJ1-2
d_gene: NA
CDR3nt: TGTGCCAGCAGTAATCCGGGATACTATGGCTACACCTTC
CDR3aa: CASSNPGYYGYTF

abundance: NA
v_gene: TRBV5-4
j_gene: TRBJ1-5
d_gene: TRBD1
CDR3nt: TGTGCCAGCAGCTGGGACAGGGCTCAGCCCCAGCATTTT
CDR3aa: CASSWDRAQPQHF

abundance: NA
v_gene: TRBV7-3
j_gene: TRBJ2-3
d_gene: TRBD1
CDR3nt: TGTGCCAGCAGCCCCGGACAGGGTTCAGATACGCAGTATTTT
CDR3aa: CASSPGQGSDTQYF

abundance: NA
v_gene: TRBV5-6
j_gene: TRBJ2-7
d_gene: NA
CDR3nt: TGTGCCAGCAGCCGATGGGGGGACGGTTCCTACGAGCAGTACTTC
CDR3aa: CASSRWGDGSYEQYF

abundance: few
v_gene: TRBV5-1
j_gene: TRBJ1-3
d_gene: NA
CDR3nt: TGCGCCAGCAGCTTTTCAGGGGATAGCATCTCCATATATTTT
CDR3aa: CASSFSGDSISIYF

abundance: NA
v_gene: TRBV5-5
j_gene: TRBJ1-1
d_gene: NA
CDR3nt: TGTGCCAGCAGCTTCTGGGGCGTGGAAGCTTTCTTT
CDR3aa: CASSFWGVEAFF

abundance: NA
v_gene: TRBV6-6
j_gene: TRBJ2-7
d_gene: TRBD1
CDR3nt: TGTGCCATCCGGGGGACAGGGGCGTACGAGCAGTACTTC
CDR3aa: CAIRGTGAYEQYF

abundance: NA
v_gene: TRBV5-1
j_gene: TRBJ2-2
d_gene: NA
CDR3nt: TGCGCCAGCAGCTTTCTAGCGAACACCGGGGAGCTGTTTTTT
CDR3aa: CASSFLANTGELFF

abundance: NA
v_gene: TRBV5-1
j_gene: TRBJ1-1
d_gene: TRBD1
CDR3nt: TGCGCCAGCAGCTTTCGGACAGGGGGGACTGAAGCTTTCTTT
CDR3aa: CASSFRTGGTEAFF

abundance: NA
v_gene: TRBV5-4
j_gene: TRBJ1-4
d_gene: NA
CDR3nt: TGTGCCAGCAGCGTAGCCGGGACACCAGAAAAACTGTTTTTT
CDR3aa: CASSVAGTPEKLFF

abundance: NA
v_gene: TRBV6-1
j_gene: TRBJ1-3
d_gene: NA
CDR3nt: TGTGCCAGCAGTGACGTGAGGAAAGCTTCGGGAAACACCATATATTTT
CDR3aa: CASSDVRKASGNTIYF

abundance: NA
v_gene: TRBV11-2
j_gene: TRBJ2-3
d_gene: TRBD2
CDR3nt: TGTGCCAGCAGCTCGGGACTAGCGGGGGGCACAGATACGCAGTATTTT
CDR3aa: CASSSGLAGGTDTQYF

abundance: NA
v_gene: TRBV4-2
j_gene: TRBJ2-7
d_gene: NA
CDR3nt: TGTGCCAGCAGCCAAGATCGCGGGCTGGGAGAGCAGTACTTC
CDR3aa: CASSQDRGLGEQYF

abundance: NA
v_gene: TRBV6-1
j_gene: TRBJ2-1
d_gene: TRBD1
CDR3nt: TGTGCCAGCAAAACGGACAGGGGCTACAATGAGCAGTTCTTC
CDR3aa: CASKTDRGYNEQFF